Listed here are 14 T cell receptor beta chains from one sample, sequenced in a study of T cells in Graves' hyperthyroidism and ophthalmopathy. TCR beta CDR3 regions were amplified from RNA. A first-round RT-PCR of the TCR CDR3 used the HTBI primer set. TCRdb analysed the multiplex PCR reads with MiXCR anew, one entry per CDR3 protein. This table has some 560,000 distinct CDR3 sequences, around 13% appearing once. Material: blood. These receptors originate from a woman in her thirties or forties with Graves' hyperthyroidism.

The table lists this clonotype with many counts. This chain connects TRBV3-1 to TRBJ1-1; weak D call: TRBD1 (6 bases). This CDR3 has 16 residues. V gave up 3 bases and J gave up 3 bases, with 17 bases separating them. Germline V lookup: CDR1 LGHDT, CDR2 YNNKEL (reference sequence). The CDR3 loop reads CASSHIRVRGDTEAFF. CDR3 nucleotides: TGTGCCAGCAGCCATATAAGGGTAAGGGGGGACACTGAAGCTTTCTTT.

This clonotype was observed many times. The chain joins TRBV30 to TRBJ2-1; TRBD2 matches 12 bases. The V gene's germline CDR1 is GTSNPN and CDR2 SVGIG (reference sequence). Germline trimming cut 3 bases from V and 4 bases from J; bases unmatched to any gene: 4. The CDR3 extends over 15 amino acids. The CDR3 reads CAWRAGTSGYNEQFF. The DNA of the CDR3 is TGTGCCTGGAGAGCCGGGACTAGCGGGTACAATGAGCAGTTCTTC.

This clonotype was counted many times. The rearrangement uses TRBV18 and TRBJ1-3, with TRBD1 matching 7 bases. Per the germline V gene, CDR1 is KGHSH and CDR2 is LQKENI. J was trimmed by 0 bases and V by 8 bases; bases with no gene match: 7. This CDR3 contains 15 residues. The CDR3 nucleotides read TGTGCCAGCGCAGGGGGGATGAGCTCTGGAAACACCATATATTTT. This gives the protein CASAGGMSSGNTIYF.

There are many counts of this clonotype. This sequence joins TRBV11-3 and TRBJ2-7; 10 nucleotides match TRBD1. J was trimmed by 6 bases and V by 4 bases; bases with no gene match: 6. Germline V gene lookup returns CDR1 SGHNT and CDR2 YENEEA. The CDR3 is made up of 14 amino acids. In DNA, the CDR3 is TGTGCCAGCAGCTCGCAGACAGGGGGCGGCGAGCAGTACTTC. Protein sequence: CASSSQTGGGEQYF.

This clonotype was observed at least ten times. The rearrangement links TRBV28 to TRBJ2-1; 10 positions match TRBD2. This CDR3 has 13 amino acids. Unmatched junction bases numbered 3, after V lost 5 bases and J lost 8 bases. Germline CDR1 MDHEN, CDR2 SYDVKM. This chain's CDR3 is CASSPGLAYEQFF. CDR3 coding DNA: TGTGCCAGCAGTCCGGGACTAGCGTATGAGCAGTTCTTC. The complete variable domain, with remaining parts taken from reference TRBV28 and TRBJ2-1, reads DVKVTQSSRYLVKRTGEKVFLECVQDMDHENMFWYRQDPGLGLRLIYFSYDVKMKEKGDIPEGYSVSREKKERFSLILESASTNQTSMYLCASSPGLAYEQFFGPGTRLTVL.

This clonotype has more than one count but fewer than ten. This chain uses TRBV2 with TRBJ1-6; no firm D call. The CDR3 consists of 14 residues. Per the germline V gene, CDR1 is SNHLY and CDR2 is FYNNEI. Trimming shortened V by 1 base and J by 8 bases, and 9 bases separated the two germline ends. The CDR3 DNA reads as TGTGCCAGCAGTGAAGGTCCCAGAGATTCACCCCTCCACTTT. It specifies CASSEGPRDSPLHF.

The sample holds many counts of this clonotype. This chain connects TRBV10-1 to TRBJ2-5, with 10 bases fitting TRBD1. Germline assignment: CDR1 WNHNN and CDR2 SYGVQD (reference sequence). V shed 2 bases, J shed 5 bases, and the junction held 5 bases outside the gene matches. The CDR3 has 15 amino acids. CDR3 loop: CASSEDRGLGETQYF. The CDR3 DNA is TGCGCCAGCAGTGAGGACAGGGGGCTTGGGGAGACCCAGTACTTC.

The V gene is TRBV29-1, the J gene TRBJ1-2; no firm D call. The CDR3 covers 12 residues. Germline V lookup: CDR1 SQVTM, CDR2 ANQGSEA. Trimming took 3 bases from V and 3 from J, leaving 8 bases between them. CDR3 nucleotides: TGCAGCGTTGAGGGATTTGACTATGGCTACACCTTC. Amino acid sequence: CSVEGFDYGYTF.

This clonotype was counted between two and nine times. The chain combines TRBV2 with TRBJ1-6; 9 nucleotides align to TRBD1. There are 14 residues in the CDR3. With 4 bases clipped from V and 9 bases from J, the junction kept 4 bases outside the gene matches. Germline-derived CDR1 and CDR2 are SNHLY and FYNNEI. The CDR3 sequence is CASSGGDRASPLHF. The CDR3 DNA sequence: TGTGCCAGCAGTGGAGGGGACAGGGCTTCACCCCTCCACTTT.

This clonotype was counted many times. This sequence joins TRBV28 and TRBJ2-7; perhaps TRBD2 as D (6 bases). The V gene lost 6 bases and the J gene lost 2 bases, with 14 bases spanning the gap. This CDR3 has 14 residues. Looked up from germline, CDR1 is MDHEN and CDR2 is SYDVKM. CDR3 amino acids: CASSFGGAAYEQYF. In nucleotides, the CDR3 is TGTGCCAGCAGCTTCGGGGGAGCCGCCTACGAGCAGTACTTC. Based on the CDR3 plus reference TRBV28 and TRBJ2-7, the full variable domain is DVKVTQSSRYLVKRTGEKVFLECVQDMDHENMFWYRQDPGLGLRLIYFSYDVKMKEKGDIPEGYSVSREKKERFSLILESASTNQTSMYLCASSFGGAAYEQYFGPGTRLTVT.

This clonotype has at least ten counts. The chain has TRBV2 and TRBJ1-1; D gene uncertain. V dropped 11 bases and J dropped 1 base, with 8 bases sitting between them. CDR1 is SNHLY, CDR2 FYNNEI, per germline. This CDR3 has 11 residues. CDR3 nucleotides: TGTGCCCACGCCGCGAACACTGAAGCTTTCTTT. Amino acids: CAHAANTEAFF.

This clonotype was seen repeatedly, ten times or more. The rearrangement uses TRBV20-1 and TRBJ1-1; TRBD1 agrees at 7 bases. There are 13 residues in the CDR3. V shed 6 bases and J 4 bases; nucleotides not matched to a gene: 8. The V gene's germline CDR1 is DFQATT and CDR2 SNEGSKA (reference sequence). The CDR3 is CSATGQPITEAFF. CDR3 bases: TGCAGTGCGACGGGACAGCCCATCACTGAAGCTTTCTTT.

This clonotype has ten or more counts. The V gene is TRBV28, the J gene TRBJ2-1, with D possibly being TRBD1 or TRBD2 (5 bases each). The CDR3 length is 12 residues. The V gene lost 6 bases and the J gene lost 7 bases, with 10 bases spanning the gap. CDR1 MDHEN and CDR2 SYDVKM come from the germline V gene. The DNA of the CDR3 is TGTGCCAGCAGCTTGTGGGGGAATGAGCAGTTCTTC. Protein product: CASSLWGNEQFF.

This clonotype has at least ten counts. This chain connects TRBV7-2 to TRBJ1-5; perhaps TRBD1 as D (6 bases). This CDR3 region has 14 residues. V lost 1 base and J lost 5, with 9 bases in between. Per the germline V gene, CDR1 is SGHTA and CDR2 is FQGNSA. The CDR3 sequence: CASSLVGGDQPQHF. DNA of the CDR3: TGTGCCAGCAGCTTAGTCGGGGGCGATCAGCCCCAGCATTTT.